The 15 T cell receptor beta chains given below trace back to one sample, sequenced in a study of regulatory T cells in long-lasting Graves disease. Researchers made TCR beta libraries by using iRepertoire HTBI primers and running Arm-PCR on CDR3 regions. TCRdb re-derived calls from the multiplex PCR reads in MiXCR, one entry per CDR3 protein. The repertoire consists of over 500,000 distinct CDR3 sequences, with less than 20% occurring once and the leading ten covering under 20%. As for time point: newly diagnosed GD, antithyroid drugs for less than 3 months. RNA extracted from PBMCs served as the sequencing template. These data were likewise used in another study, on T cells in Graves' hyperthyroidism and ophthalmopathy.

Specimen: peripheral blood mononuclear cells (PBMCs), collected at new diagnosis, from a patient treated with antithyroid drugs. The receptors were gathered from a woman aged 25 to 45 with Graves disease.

The CDR3 region is CASSPEVSNQPQHF. Written as DNA, the CDR3 is TGTGCCAGCAGTCCAGAGGTTAGCAATCAGCCCCAGCATTTT. The V and J genes are TRBV12-3 or TRBV12-4 and TRBJ1-5; D call uncertain. V dropped 5 bases and J dropped 0 bases, with 8 bases sitting between them. The CDR3 has 14 residues.

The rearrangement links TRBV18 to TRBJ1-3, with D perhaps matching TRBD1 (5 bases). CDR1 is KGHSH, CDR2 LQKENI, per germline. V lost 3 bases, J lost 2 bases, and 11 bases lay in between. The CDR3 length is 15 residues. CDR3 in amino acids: CASSPQGSPGNTIYF. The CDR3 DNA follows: TGTGCCAGCTCACCCCAGGGATCCCCTGGAAACACCATATATTTT.

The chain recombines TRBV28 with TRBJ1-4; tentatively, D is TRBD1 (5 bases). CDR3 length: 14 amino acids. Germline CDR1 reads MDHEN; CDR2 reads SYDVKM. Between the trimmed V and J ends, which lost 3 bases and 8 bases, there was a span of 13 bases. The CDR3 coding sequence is TGTGCCAGCAGTTTGGGGGGGATTAGAGAAAAACTGTTTTTT. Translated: CASSLGGIREKLFF. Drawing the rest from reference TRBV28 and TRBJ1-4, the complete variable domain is DVKVTQSSRYLVKRTGEKVFLECVQDMDHENMFWYRQDPGLGLRLIYFSYDVKMKEKGDIPEGYSVSREKKERFSLILESASTNQTSMYLCASSLGGIREKLFFGSGTQLSVL.

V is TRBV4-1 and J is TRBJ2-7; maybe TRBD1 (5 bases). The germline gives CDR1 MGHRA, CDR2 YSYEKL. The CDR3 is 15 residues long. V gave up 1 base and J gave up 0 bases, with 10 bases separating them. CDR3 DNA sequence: TGCGCCAGCAGCCAAGCGGGCAGGGACTCCTACGAGCAGTACTTC. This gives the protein CASSQAGRDSYEQYF.

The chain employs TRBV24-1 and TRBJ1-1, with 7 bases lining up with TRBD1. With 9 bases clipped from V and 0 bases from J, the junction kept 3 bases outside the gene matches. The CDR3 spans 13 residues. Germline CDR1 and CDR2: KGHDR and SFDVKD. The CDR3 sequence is CATRDRLNTEAFF. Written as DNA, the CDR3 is TGTGCCACCCGGGACAGATTGAACACTGAAGCTTTCTTT.

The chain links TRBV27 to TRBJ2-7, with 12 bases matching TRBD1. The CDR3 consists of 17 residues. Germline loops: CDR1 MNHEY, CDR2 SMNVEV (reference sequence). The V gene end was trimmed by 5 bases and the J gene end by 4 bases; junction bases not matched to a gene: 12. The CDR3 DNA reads TGTGCCAGCAGTGTCGGGCCGGGACAGGGGGCGGGATACGAGCAGTACTTC. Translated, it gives CASSVGPGQGAGYEQYF.

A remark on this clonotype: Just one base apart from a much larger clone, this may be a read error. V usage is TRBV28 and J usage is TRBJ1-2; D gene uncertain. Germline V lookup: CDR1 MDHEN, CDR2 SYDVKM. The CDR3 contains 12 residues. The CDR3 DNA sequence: TGTGCCGGCAGGAATAACCCGGGTGGCTACACCTTC. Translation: CAGRNNPGGYTF.

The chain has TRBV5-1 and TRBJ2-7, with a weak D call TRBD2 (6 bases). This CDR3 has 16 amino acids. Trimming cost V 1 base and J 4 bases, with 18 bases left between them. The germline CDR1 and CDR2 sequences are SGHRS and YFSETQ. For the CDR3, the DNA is TGCGCCAGCAGCTTGCGGTCGGACGGGGGAGGTTACGAGCAGTACTTC. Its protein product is CASSLRSDGGGYEQYF.

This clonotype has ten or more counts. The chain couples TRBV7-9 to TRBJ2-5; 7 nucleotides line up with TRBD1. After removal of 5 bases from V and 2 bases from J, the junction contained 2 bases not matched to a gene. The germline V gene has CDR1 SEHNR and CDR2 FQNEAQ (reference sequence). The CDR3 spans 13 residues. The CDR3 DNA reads TGTGCCAGCAGCCCCAGGGGGCAAGAGACCCAGTACTTC. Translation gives CASSPRGQETQYF.

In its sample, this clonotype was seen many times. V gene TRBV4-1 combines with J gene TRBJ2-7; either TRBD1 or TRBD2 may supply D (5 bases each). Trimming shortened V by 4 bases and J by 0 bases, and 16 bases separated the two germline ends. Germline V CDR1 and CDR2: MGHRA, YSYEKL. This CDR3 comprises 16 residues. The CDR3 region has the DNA TGCGCCAGCAGCCGGGAGACAGAAATTAGCTCCTACGAGCAGTACTTC. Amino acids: CASSRETEISSYEQYF.

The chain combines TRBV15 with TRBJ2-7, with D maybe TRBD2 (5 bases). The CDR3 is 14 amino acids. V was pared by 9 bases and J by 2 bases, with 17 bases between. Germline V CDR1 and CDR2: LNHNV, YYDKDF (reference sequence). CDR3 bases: TGTGCCACGGCACCGCCGGGGATCCCCTACGAGCAGTACTTC. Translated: CATAPPGIPYEQYF.

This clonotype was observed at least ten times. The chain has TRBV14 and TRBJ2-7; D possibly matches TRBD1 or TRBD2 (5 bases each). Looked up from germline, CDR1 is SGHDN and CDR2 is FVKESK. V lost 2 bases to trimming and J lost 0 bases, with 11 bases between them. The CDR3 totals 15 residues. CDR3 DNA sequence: TGTGCCAGCAGCCAACTTGAGGGGAGCTCCTACGAGCAGTACTTC. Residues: CASSQLEGSSYEQYF.

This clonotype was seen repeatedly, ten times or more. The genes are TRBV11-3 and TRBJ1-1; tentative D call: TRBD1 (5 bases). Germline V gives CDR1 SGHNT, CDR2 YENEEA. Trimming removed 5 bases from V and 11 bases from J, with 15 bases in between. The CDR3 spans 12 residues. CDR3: CASSKGQGRAFF. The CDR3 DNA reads TGTGCCAGCAGCAAAGGGCAGGGCAGGGCTTTCTTT.

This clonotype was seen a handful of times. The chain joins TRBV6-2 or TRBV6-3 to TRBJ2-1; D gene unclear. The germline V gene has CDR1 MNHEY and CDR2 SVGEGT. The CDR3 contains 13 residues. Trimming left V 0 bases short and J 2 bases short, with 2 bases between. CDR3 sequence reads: CASSYSPYNEQFF. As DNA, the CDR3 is TGTGCCAGCAGTTACTCGCCCTACAATGAGCAGTTCTTC.

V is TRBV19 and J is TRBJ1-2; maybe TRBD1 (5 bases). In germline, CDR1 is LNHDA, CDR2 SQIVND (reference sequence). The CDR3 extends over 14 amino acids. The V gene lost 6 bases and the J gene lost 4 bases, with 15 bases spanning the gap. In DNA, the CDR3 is TGTGCCAGTAGGAATTCCGGGACTGCCTATGGCTACACCTTC. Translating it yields CASRNSGTAYGYTF.